A single TCR beta chain is shown here with its context. Method: immunoSEQ multiplex PCR; TCRdb's copy keeps in-frame clones and lacks some. The sample carries just over 650,000 clones, 85% to 90% recorded once. This sample is drawn from a study of blood T cell repertoires in COVID-19. At the level of the study: There were acute and convalescent COVID-19 samples, and they came from the United States, Italy and Spain.

The CDR3 totals 14 residues. The V end was cut by 4 bases, the J end by 4 bases, with 14 bases between. Germline CDR1 SGHRS, CDR2 YFSETQ. The sequence derives from a woman younger than 35 with acute or convalescent COVID-19. The chain couples TRBV5-1 to TRBJ1-1, with no clear D. Sequenced material: peripheral blood. The CDR3 DNA sequence: TGCGCCAGCAGCCCGGTAGGAGGGAGCACTGAAGCTTTCTTT. Its protein product is CASSPVGGSTEAFF. Complete variable domain (other parts from reference TRBV5-1 and TRBJ1-1): KAGVTQTPRYLIKTRGQQVTLSCSPISGHRSVSWYQQTPGQGLQFLFEYFSETQRNKGNFPGRFSGRQFSNSRSEMNVSTLELGDSALYLCASSPVGGSTEAFFGQGTRLTVV.